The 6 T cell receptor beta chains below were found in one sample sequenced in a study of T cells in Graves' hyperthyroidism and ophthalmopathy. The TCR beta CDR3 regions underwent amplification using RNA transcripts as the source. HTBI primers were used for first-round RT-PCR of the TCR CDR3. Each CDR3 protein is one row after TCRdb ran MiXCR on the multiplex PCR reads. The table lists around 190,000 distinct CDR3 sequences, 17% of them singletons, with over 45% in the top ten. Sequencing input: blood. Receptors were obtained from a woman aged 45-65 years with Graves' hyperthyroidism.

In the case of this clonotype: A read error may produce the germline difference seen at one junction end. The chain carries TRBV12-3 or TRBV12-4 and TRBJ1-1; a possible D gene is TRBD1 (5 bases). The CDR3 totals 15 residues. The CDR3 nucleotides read TGTACCAGCAGTGCCCGCGGGGCCGTGAACACAGAAGCTTTCTTT. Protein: CTSSARGAVNTEAFF.

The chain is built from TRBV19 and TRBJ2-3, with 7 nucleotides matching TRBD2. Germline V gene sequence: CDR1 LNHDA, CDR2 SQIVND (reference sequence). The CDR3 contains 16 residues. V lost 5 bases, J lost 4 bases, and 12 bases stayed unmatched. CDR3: CASSPSAAGVADTQYF. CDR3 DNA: TGTGCCAGTAGTCCCAGTGCCGCGGGAGTGGCAGATACGCAGTATTTT.

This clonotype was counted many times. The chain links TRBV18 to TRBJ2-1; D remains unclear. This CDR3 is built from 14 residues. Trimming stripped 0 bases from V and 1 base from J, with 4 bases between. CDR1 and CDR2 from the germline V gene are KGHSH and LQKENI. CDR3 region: CASSPPGSYNEQFF. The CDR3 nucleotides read TGTGCCAGCTCACCACCAGGATCCTACAATGAGCAGTTCTTC.

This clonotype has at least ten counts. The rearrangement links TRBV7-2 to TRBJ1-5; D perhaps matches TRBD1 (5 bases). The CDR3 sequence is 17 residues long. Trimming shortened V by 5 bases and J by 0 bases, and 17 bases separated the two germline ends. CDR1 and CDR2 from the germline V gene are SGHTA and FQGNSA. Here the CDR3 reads CASSGVRGEFSNQPQHF. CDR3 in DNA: TGTGCCAGCAGCGGCGTAAGGGGAGAGTTTAGCAATCAGCCCCAGCATTTT.

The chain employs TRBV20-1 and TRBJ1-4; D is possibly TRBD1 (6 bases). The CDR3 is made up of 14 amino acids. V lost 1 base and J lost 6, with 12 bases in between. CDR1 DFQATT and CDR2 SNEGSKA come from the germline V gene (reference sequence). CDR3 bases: TGCAGTGCTAGAGGCACAGGGTTGCATGAAAAACTGTTTTTT. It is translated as CSARGTGLHEKLFF.

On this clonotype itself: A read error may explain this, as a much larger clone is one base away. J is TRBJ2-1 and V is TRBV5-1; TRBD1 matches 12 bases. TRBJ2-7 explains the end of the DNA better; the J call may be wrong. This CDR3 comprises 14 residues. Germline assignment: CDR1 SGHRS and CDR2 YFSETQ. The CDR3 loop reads CASRMGTGGNEQYF. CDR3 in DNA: TGCGCCAGCAGAATGGGGACAGGGGGCAATGAGCAGTACTTC.